A selection of T cell receptor beta chains follows, all from one sample in a study of OX40 agonist ivuxolimab in advanced cancers. Sequencing used immunoSEQ multiplex PCR; TCRdb keeps in-frame clones, though not all of them. The data contain more than 7,500 clones, roughly 90% of them singletons. The source material was CD4+ or CD8+ T cells sorted from blood, sampled in a trial of the OX40 agonist ivuxolimab. These receptors were collected from an adult with an advanced solid tumor such as melanoma, head and neck, liver or kidney cancer. Each CDR3 is given with its conserved first and last residue. D genes are given only for firm matches. Clone size is stated in some rows and not others, as once, few, many or a class when expanded.

J | V | size | D | DNA | CDR3
TRBJ1-5 | TRBV11-2 | NA | NA | TGTGCCAGCAGCTTAGGTTCCGGGATCTCGGCGCAGCCCCAGCATTTT | CASSLGSGISAQPQHF
TRBJ1-1 | TRBV11-3 | NA | NA | TGTGCCAGCAGCTTAGATCCGGGGACTGAAGCTTTCTTT | CASSLDPGTEAFF
TRBJ1-5 | TRBV7-2 | once | NA | TGTGCCAGCAGTCCCCCCACCGCGAATCAGCCCCAGCATTTT | CASSPPTANQPQHF
TRBJ2-7 | TRBV30 | NA | TRBD1 | TGTGCCTGGAACAGGGACAGCTACGAGCAGTACTTC | CAWNRDSYEQYF
TRBJ2-3 | TRBV27 | NA | NA | TGTGCCAGCAGTTTGGTTCGGGGAGCATTAGATACGCAGTATTTT | CASSLVRGALDTQYF
TRBJ2-2 | TRBV7-9 | NA | NA | TGTGCCAGTCAAGCGGGCCAGAGAGAAAACACCGGGGAGCTGTTTTTT | CASQAGQRENTGELFF
TRBJ2-7 | TRBV7-6 | few | NA | TGTGCCAGCAGCTTAGAAGCGTCGAGTCCCTACGAGCAGTACTTC | CASSLEASSPYEQYF
TRBJ2-2 | TRBV12-5 | once | NA | TGTGCTAGTGGGTCCCCAAACACCGGGGAGCTGTTTTTT | CASGSPNTGELFF
TRBJ2-5 | TRBV9 | NA | TRBD2 | TGTGCCAGCAGCCTCAATTGGGGGGAGGGGGAGACCCAGTACTTC | CASSLNWGEGETQYF
TRBJ2-3 | TRBV7-3 | few | NA | TGTGCCAGCAGCTTACAGAGCACAGATACGCAGTATTTT | CASSLQSTDTQYF
TRBJ2-1 | TRBV7-3 | NA | TRBD2 | TGTGCCAGCAGCTTAAGCAGGACTAGCGGGAGCTCCTACAATGAGCAGTTCTTC | CASSLSRTSGSSYNEQFF
TRBJ2-7 | TRBV5-1 | NA | NA | TGCGCCAGCAGCCCCGGTGGCGAGCAGTACTTC | CASSPGGEQYF
TRBJ2-1 | TRBV13 | few | NA | TGTGCCAGCAGCCTAGACGGATTAGAGCCGAGGGATGAGCAGTTCTTC | CASSLDGLEPRDEQFF
TRBJ1-2 | TRBV5-6 | NA | NA | TGTGCCAGCAGCTCCTTGAACTATGGCTACACCTTC | CASSSLNYGYTF
TRBJ1-6 | TRBV7-9 | NA | NA | TGTGCCAGCAGCCTTCGGGACGACTATTCACCCCTCCACTTT | CASSLRDDYSPLHF
TRBJ1-2 | TRBV28 | NA | TRBD1 | TGTGCCAGCAGTCCGGGACAGCCGGGTCTCGGGGCCTTC | CASSPGQPGLGAF
TRBJ2-2 | TRBV7-9 | NA | TRBD2 | TGTGCCAGCAGACTAGCGGGGGTCGACACCGGGGAGCTGTTTTTT | CASRLAGVDTGELFF
TRBJ2-7 | TRBV27 | NA | NA | TGTGCCAGCAGTTGGGGCGAGCAGTACTTC | CASSWGEQYF
TRBJ1-5 | TRBV27 | NA | NA | TGTGCCAGCAGTTTGGGGAATAGCAATCAGCCCCAGCATTTT | CASSLGNSNQPQHF
TRBJ1-4 | TRBV5-6 | NA | NA | TGTGCCAGCAGCTTACCGTACAGGGATGAAAAACTGTTTTTT | CASSLPYRDEKLFF
TRBJ1-5 | TRBV19 | NA | TRBD1 | TGTGCCAGTAGTGTACGGACGACAGGGGAGTCATATAGCAATCAGCCCCAGCATTTT | CASSVRTTGESYSNQPQHF
TRBJ1-4 | TRBV15 | NA | NA | TGTGCCACCAGGGAGCGTGCTTTGGGACTTGAAAAACTGTTTTTT | CATRERALGLEKLFF
TRBJ2-1 | TRBV27 | few | TRBD1 | TGTGCCAGCAGTACAGGGGGCCCAGCCTACAATGAGCAGTTCTTC | CASSTGGPAYNEQFF
TRBJ2-7 | TRBV6-6 | NA | NA | TGTGCCAGCAGTTACCTTTCCGACTCCTACGAGCAGTACTTC | CASSYLSDSYEQYF
TRBJ1-5 | TRBV19 | NA | NA | TGTGCCAGTAGTACCCGGACGGCTAGCAATCAGCCCCAGCATTTT | CASSTRTASNQPQHF
TRBJ1-4 | TRBV4-1 | NA | TRBD1 | TGCGCCAGCAGCCCAATCACGGTCACAGGGGATGAAAAACTGTTTTTT | CASSPITVTGDEKLFF
TRBJ2-7 | TRBV7-9 | NA | TRBD1 | TGTGCCAGCAGCTGGAGACAGGGGGACTCCTACGAGCAGTACTTC | CASSWRQGDSYEQYF
TRBJ2-1 | TRBV5-1 | once | NA | TGCGCCAGTACCGGAGGGGGCGAGCAGTTCTTC | CASTGGGEQFF
TRBJ2-7 | TRBV29-1 | NA | TRBD2 | TGCAGCGTAGCCGGGACTAGCAGCACCGATGAGCAGTACTTC | CSVAGTSSTDEQYF
TRBJ2-1 | TRBV7-9 | NA | NA | TGTGCCAGCACGGATCGGGACTCCTACAATGAGCAGTTCTTC | CASTDRDSYNEQFF
TRBJ1-5 | TRBV28 | NA | TRBD1 | TGTGCCAGCAGCCCGACAGGGAACAATCAGCCCCAGCATTTT | CASSPTGNNQPQHF
TRBJ2-5 | TRBV10-1 | once | NA | TGCGCCAGCAGTGACAGAGCCACAGGGCCGGAGACCCAGTACTTC | CASSDRATGPETQYF
TRBJ2-7 | TRBV27 | NA | TRBD2 | TGTGCCAGCAGTTTAACTAGCGACTACGAGCAGTACTTC | CASSLTSDYEQYF
TRBJ1-6 | TRBV6-4 | few | NA | TGTGCCAGCAGTGACCGCCCAGCCTATAATTCACCCCTCCACTTT | CASSDRPAYNSPLHF
TRBJ1-2 | TRBV19 | NA | NA | TGTGCCAGTAGTTGGGGGGTGTATGGCTACACCTTC | CASSWGVYGYTF
TRBJ1-1 | TRBV7-4 | NA | NA | TGTGCCAGCAGCGCCCAACAGGGACCCACTGAAGCTTTCTTT | CASSAQQGPTEAFF
TRBJ1-5 | TRBV4-1 | NA | NA | TGCGCCAGCAGCCAAGATGGAGGCAGGGGCAATCAGCCCCAGCATTTT | CASSQDGGRGNQPQHF
TRBJ1-6 | TRBV7-2 | NA | NA | TGTGCCAGCAGCTTACACCCAAGAAATTCACCCCTCCACTTT | CASSLHPRNSPLHF
TRBJ1-2 | TRBV6-1 | few | NA | TGTGCCAGCAGTGAGACCGCGGGGTCCGGGGCTTATGGCTACACCTTC | CASSETAGSGAYGYTF
TRBJ2-7 | TRBV7-9 | NA | TRBD2 | TGTGCCAGCAGCCGTACAGCGGGGCTCGAGCAGTACTTC | CASSRTAGLEQYF
TRBJ2-7 | TRBV11-3 | NA | TRBD1 | TGTGCCAGCAGTCTGGGACAGGGGATGATCAACGAGCAGTACTTC | CASSLGQGMINEQYF